Listed here are 9 T cell receptor beta chains from one sample, sequenced in a study of blood T cell repertoires in COVID-19. Data came from immunoSEQ multiplex PCR; TCRdb stores just in-frame clones and leaves some out. In the table there are a few hundred thousand clones, around 90% of which are singletons. The sequenced sample was PBMCs or T cells enriched from blood (not recorded which). The receptors stem from a man aged 18 to 30 who had recovered from COVID-19.

The chain recombines TRBV4-1 with TRBJ1-2, with TRBD1 as a possible D gene (6 bases). This CDR3 is 14 amino acids long. Germline CDR1 is MGHRA and CDR2 is YSYEKL. The V end lost 0 bases, the J end lost 4 bases, and 9 bases lay between the germline ends. The CDR3 DNA follows: TGCGCCAGCAGCCAAGACAGGGGCTCCTATGGCTACACCTTC. Its translation is CASSQDRGSYGYTF.

The V gene is TRBV12-3 or TRBV12-4, the J gene TRBJ1-1; 7 bases line up with TRBD1. V was clipped by 6 bases and J by 11 bases; unmatched bases: 9. The CDR3 sequence is 12 residues long. The CDR3 DNA reads TGTGCCAGCAGCCCACCGGGACAGAAGGCTTTCTTT. Amino acid sequence: CASSPPGQKAFF.

CDR3 amino acids: CASSPRAGGDYGYTF. The CDR3 region has the DNA TGTGCCAGCAGCCCACGGGCAGGGGGCGACTATGGCTACACCTTC. This chain joins TRBV3-1 (or the pseudogene TRBV3-2) and TRBJ1-2, with 8 nucleotides matching TRBD1. CDR3 length: 15 residues. Germline assignment: CDR1 LGHDT and CDR2 YNNKEL (reference sequence). Unmatched junction bases numbered 7, after V lost 4 bases and J lost 3 bases.

The count of this clone is one. This chain joins TRBV28 and TRBJ2-5, with 9 bases aligning to TRBD1. This CDR3 has 15 residues. CDR1 and CDR2 from the germline V gene are MDHEN and SYDVKM. The J segment lost 5 bases and the V segment lost 8 bases, leaving 12 bases of the junction unmatched. The CDR3 loop is CASAVRDRVFETQYF. The DNA for the CDR3 is TGTGCCAGCGCCGTCCGGGACAGGGTATTTGAGACCCAGTACTTC.

The chain employs TRBV6-5 and TRBJ1-1; 8 bases line up with TRBD1. This CDR3 has 14 amino acids. Germline CDR1 MNHEY, CDR2 SVGAGI. V trimming: 10 bases; J trimming: 1 base; junction bases outside the gene matches: 8. The CDR3 coding sequence is TGTGCCACACTGCAGGGGGCTGAGAACACTGAAGCTTTCTTT. Protein: CATLQGAENTEAFF.

The rearrangement joins TRBV24-1 to TRBJ2-1, with D possibly matching TRBD2 (6 bases). V was pared by 3 bases and J by 10 bases, with 12 bases between. CDR3 length equals 13 residues. CDR1 and CDR2 (germline): KGHDR, SFDVKD. The CDR3 loop is CATSDNTGDEQFF. The CDR3 DNA reads TGTGCCACCAGTGATAACACGGGGGACGAGCAGTTCTTC.

This rearrangement joins TRBV19 to TRBJ1-2, with D perhaps TRBD1 (5 bases). Germline values: CDR1 LNHDA, CDR2 SQIVND (reference sequence). The V gene lost 8 bases and the J gene lost 1 base, with 8 bases spanning the gap. The CDR3 extends over 12 amino acids. As DNA, the CDR3 is TGTGCCAGTTATACAGGTAACTATGGCTACACCTTC. It specifies CASYTGNYGYTF.

The J gene is TRBJ1-1, the V gene TRBV5-1, with D possibly matching TRBD1 (5 bases). V was trimmed by 0 bases and J by 5 bases, leaving 14 bases between them. This CDR3 spans 15 amino acids. Germline CDR1 reads SGHRS; CDR2 reads YFSETQ. In DNA form, the CDR3 reads TGCGCCAGCAGCTTGGACCCCACGGGGGGGACTGAAGCTTTCTTT. It encodes CASSLDPTGGTEAFF.

This chain joins TRBV6-5 and TRBJ1-4; 9 bases are a match to TRBD1. V was pared by 6 bases and J by 8 bases, with 7 bases of the junction left unmatched. The CDR3 extends over 14 amino acids. The germline V gene encodes CDR1 MNHEY and CDR2 SVGAGI. CDR3 nucleotides: TGTGCCAGCAGACCCGGGACAGGGCAAGAAAAACTGTTTTTT. As protein: CASRPGTGQEKLFF.